This T cell receptor beta chain appears in the sequencing data of a study of blood T cells in healthy people across ages. Study results and caveats: Per million T cells, TCR beta diversity dropped roughly linearly as age increased.

Note on this clonotype: What it binds is unknown.

Germline CDR1 is MDHEN and CDR2 is SYDVKM. V was shortened by 3 bases and J by 5 bases, with 12 bases between the two germline ends. CDR3 size: 14 residues. Primers used in a second PCR of roughly 7 to 12 cycles were a sample-barcoded 5' primer and a J-beta primer mix. TCRdb ran MiXCR on the 5' RACE reads and lists one entry per CDR3 protein. Of over 450,000 distinct CDR3 sequences in the sample, 24% are singletons; the top ten hold roughly 10%. These same records also appear under a second study, on T cells of mothers and their children. That report adds: Nobody spotted any persistent microchimeric T cell clones.

The TCR originated in a boy aged 10-17 years in good health. This chain joins TRBV28 and TRBJ2-3; maybe TRBD2 (5 bases). Sequenced: blood. CDR3 coding DNA: TGTGCCAGCAGTTTTCAACTCGGAGGAGATACGCAGTATTTT. It translates to CASSFQLGGDTQYF.